This TCR beta chain was captured in a study of CD8 T cells in ankylosing spondylitis (dated by TCRdb to about 2017). Regarding the complete study: The study set out to find disease-linked TCR variants by profiling T cell receptor beta repertoires in ankylosing spondylitis patients and healthy donors. Samples of peripheral blood were taken, and for ankylosing spondylitis patients, synovial fluid was collected as well. The full study cohort comprised 25 ankylosing spondylitis patients and 85 to 120 healthy donors. The full study reports these points: A TCR beta motif made up of eight highly homologous amino acid variants appeared to be characteristic of blood from ankylosing spondylitis patients. In peripheral blood, the disease-linked clones were found at relatively low frequencies and had a CD8+ phenotype. Significant enrichment of the disease-linked clones was reported in matched synovial fluid samples from ankylosing spondylitis patients. Some of the motif variants had been reported before in the synovial fluid and blood of reactive arthritis patients, a finding that suggests common disease-initiation mechanisms.

V is cut by 5 bases and J by 2 bases, and the space between the germline ends is 15 bases. The CDR3 covers 15 residues, taking in both the cysteine and the phenylalanine. Only CDR3 DNA is held: 45 bases, read in frame from base 1. CDR1 SNHLY and CDR2 FYNNEI were looked up in the germline V gene. This clonotype came up a few times. The target of this receptor is not known. Base qualities are not provided; no much larger clone lies one nucleotide away. For sequencing, an Illumina HiSeq 2500 was employed. TCR beta libraries were prepared by quantitative 5'-RACE with molecular barcodes. On the study's bioinformatics: To identify disease-linked TCR variants, a new computational method was used, one built on a probabilistic model of VDJ rearrangement. TCRdb applied fastp at Q25 and MiXCR to the public reads, then kept only in-frame beta chains. Duplicate CDR3 protein sequences are folded into a single record with the most common DNA and genes. What appears here as the V and J calls and clone size reflects TCRdb's work, not the paper's. For this sample the table gives roughly 400,000 distinct CDR3 sequences, of which around 20% were detected only once. The ten top clones hold about a sixth of the sample.

This TCR was recovered from a male donor with ankylosing spondylitis. The source material was blood, either unsorted or a sorted T cell fraction (not recorded which). The chain was built from TRBV2 and TRBJ1-2; confidence is insufficient to name the D gene. Here the CDR3 is given as CASSKGPPGNYGYTF. The base sequence is TGTGCCAGCAGTAAAGGCCCCCCGGGAAACTATGGCTACACCTTC.